This T cell receptor (beta chain) appears in the sequencing data of a study of CD8 T cells in ankylosing spondylitis. Study results and caveats: A subset of motif variants has previously been described in the synovial fluid and blood of reactive arthritis. Disease-linked clones reportedly concentrated significantly in matched ankylosing spondylitis synovial fluid. Seemingly characteristic of ankylosing spondylitis blood was a TCR beta motif consisting of eight highly homologous variants.

Turning to this clonotype: The antigen is unknown.

Germline CDR1 and CDR2: LGHDT and YNNKEL (reference sequence). The V gene end was trimmed by 5 bases and the J gene end by 3 bases; junction bases not matched to a gene: 4. The CDR3 consists of 14 residues. Quantitative 5'-RACE was performed with molecular barcodes, and it yielded the TCR beta libraries. TCRdb independently ran MiXCR on the 5' RACE reads; one entry per CDR3 protein. The sample comprises a few hundred thousand distinct CDR3 sequences, 8% of which are singletons, and less than 15% rests with the top ten. The TCR originated in a male donor with ankylosing spondylitis. The source material was blood, either unsorted or a sorted T cell fraction (not recorded which). The gene calls are TRBV3-1 and TRBJ2-7; TRBD1 agrees at 10 bases. CDR3 loop: CASSVGTGDYEQYF. For the CDR3, the DNA is TGTGCCAGCAGCGTCGGGACAGGGGACTACGAGCAGTACTTC.